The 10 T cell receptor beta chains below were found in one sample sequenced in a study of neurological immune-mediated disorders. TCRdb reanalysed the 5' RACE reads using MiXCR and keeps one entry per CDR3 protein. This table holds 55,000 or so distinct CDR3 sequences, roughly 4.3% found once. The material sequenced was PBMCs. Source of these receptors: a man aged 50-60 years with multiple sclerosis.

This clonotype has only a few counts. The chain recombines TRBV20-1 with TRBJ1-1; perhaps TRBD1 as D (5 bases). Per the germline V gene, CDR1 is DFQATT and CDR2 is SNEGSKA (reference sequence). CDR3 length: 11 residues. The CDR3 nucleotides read TGCAAGACAGAGTTCAACACTGAAGCTTTCTTT. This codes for CKTEFNTEAFF.

This CDR3 is CSAETGIDNYGYTF. The CDR3 nucleotides are TGCAGTGCTGAAACAGGGATTGATAACTATGGCTACACCTTC. J is TRBJ1-2 and V is TRBV20-1; D may be TRBD1 (6 bases). This CDR3 is built from 14 residues. In germline, CDR1 is DFQATT, CDR2 SNEGSKA (reference sequence). V was clipped by 5 bases and J by 1 base, with 14 bases between them.

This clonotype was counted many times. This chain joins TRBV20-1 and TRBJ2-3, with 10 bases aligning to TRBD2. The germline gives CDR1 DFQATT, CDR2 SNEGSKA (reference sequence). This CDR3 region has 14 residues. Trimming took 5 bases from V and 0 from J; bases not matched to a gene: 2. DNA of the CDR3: TGCAGTGCTTGGACTAGCGGAAGCACAGATACGCAGTATTTT. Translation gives CSAWTSGSTDTQYF.

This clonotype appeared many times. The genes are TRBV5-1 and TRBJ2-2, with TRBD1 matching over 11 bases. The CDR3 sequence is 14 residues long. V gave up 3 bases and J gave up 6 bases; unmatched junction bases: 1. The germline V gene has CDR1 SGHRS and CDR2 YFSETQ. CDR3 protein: CASSWDRGSGELFF. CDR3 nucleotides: TGCGCCAGCAGCTGGGACAGGGGGTCCGGGGAGCTGTTTTTT.

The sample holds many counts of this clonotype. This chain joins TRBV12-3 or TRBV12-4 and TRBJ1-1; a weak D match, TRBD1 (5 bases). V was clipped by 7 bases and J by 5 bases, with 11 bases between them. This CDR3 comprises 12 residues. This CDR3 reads CASTPGGTEAFF. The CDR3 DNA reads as TGTGCCAGCACCCCGGGGGGGACTGAAGCTTTCTTT.

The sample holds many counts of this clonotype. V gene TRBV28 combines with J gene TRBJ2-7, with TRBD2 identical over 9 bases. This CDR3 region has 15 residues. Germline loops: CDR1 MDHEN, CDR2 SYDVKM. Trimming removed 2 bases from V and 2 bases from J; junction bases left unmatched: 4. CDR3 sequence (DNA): TGTGCCAGCAGTTTAGGGGCGGGAGGGCCCTACGAGCAGTACTTC. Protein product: CASSLGAGGPYEQYF.

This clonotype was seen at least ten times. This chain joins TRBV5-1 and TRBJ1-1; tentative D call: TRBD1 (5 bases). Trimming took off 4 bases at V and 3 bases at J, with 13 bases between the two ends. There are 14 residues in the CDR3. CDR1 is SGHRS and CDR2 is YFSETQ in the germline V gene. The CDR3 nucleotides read TGCGCCAGCAGCATAAAACTAGGGGACACTGAAGCTTTCTTT. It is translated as CASSIKLGDTEAFF.

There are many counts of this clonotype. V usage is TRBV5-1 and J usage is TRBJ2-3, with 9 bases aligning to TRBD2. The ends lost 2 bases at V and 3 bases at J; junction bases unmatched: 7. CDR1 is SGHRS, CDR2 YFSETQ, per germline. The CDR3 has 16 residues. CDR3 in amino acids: CASSFSLAGTTDTQYF. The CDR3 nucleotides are TGCGCCAGCAGCTTCTCTCTAGCGGGGACGACAGATACGCAGTATTTT. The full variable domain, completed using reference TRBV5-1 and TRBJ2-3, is KAGVTQTPRYLIKTRGQQVTLSCSPISGHRSVSWYQQTPGQGLQFLFEYFSETQRNKGNFPGRFSGRQFSNSRSEMNVSTLELGDSALYLCASSFSLAGTTDTQYFGPGTRLTVL.

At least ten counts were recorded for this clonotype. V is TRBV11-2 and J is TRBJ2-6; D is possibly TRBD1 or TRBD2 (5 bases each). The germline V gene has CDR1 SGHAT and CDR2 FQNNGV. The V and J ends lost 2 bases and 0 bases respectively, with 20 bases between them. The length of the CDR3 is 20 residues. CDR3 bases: TGTGCCAGCAGCTTATACGGGGCGTCTGATATAGGCTCTGGGGCCAACGTCCTGACTTTC. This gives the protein CASSLYGASDIGSGANVLTF.

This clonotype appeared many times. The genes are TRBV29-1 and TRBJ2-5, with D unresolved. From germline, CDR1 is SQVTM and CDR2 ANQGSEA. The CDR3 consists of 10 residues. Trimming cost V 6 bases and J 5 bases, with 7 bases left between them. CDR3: CSVARETQYF. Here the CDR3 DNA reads TGCAGCGTAGCCAGGGAGACCCAGTACTTC.